The 3 T cell receptor beta chains reported below all come from one sample, sequenced in a study of blood T cell repertoires in COVID-19 (dated by TCRdb to 2020 to 2022). Library preparation employed the immunoSEQ multiplex PCR assay. TCRdb took over this immuneACCESS table, retaining in-frame rearrangements with V and J assigned. Such tables are incomplete; in checked studies, under half of the missing clones stem from an unresolved V gene, and the remainder is unexplained. For this sample there are 140,000 to 150,000 clones; approximately 85% appear just once. The top ten clones comprise 6.5% to 9.5% of the sample. The sequenced sample consisted of peripheral blood. The receptors stem from a woman aged 55 to 70 with COVID-19, enrolled during active disease.

The chain is built from TRBV19 and TRBJ1-2, with 7 nucleotides matching TRBD1. The J segment lost 4 bases and the V segment lost 6 bases, leaving 8 bases of the junction unmatched. The germline gives CDR1 LNHDA, CDR2 SQIVND (reference sequence). The CDR3 sequence is 14 residues long. The CDR3 protein is CASRGTEQFYGYTF. The CDR3 nucleotides read TGTGCCAGTAGGGGGACAGAGCAATTCTATGGCTACACCTTC. Supplemented by reference TRBV19 and TRBJ1-2, the full variable domain reads DGGITQSPKYLFRKEGQNVTLSCEQNLNHDAMYWYRQDPGQGLRLIYYSQIVNDFQKGDIAEGYSVSREKKESFPLTVTSAQKNPTAFYLCASRGTEQFYGYTFGSGTRLTVV.

The chain links TRBV10-1 to TRBJ2-2, with 8 bases matching TRBD2. The junction had 5 bases not matched to a gene; V was cut back by 4 bases and J by 10 bases. CDR3 length: 13 amino acids. In germline, CDR1 is WNHNN, CDR2 SYGVQD (reference sequence). DNA for the CDR3: TGCGCCAGCAGTGGCCCAGCGGGGGAGGAGCTGTTTTTT. This codes for CASSGPAGEELFF.

The rearrangement uses TRBV10-3 and TRBJ1-5, with 12 bases fitting TRBD1. The V and J ends lost 2 bases and 5 bases, in that order; junction bases with no gene match: 4. Germline values: CDR1 ENHRY, CDR2 SYGVKD. There are 16 residues in the CDR3. The CDR3 sequence: CAISERGQGADQPQHF. The CDR3 coding sequence is TGTGCCATCAGTGAGAGGGGACAGGGGGCGGATCAGCCCCAGCATTTT.